This T cell receptor beta chain came from a study of T cells in Graves' hyperthyroidism and ophthalmopathy. V lost 3 bases and J 2 bases, leaving 19 bases between the germline ends. This CDR3 has 17 residues. The germline CDR1 and CDR2 sequences are SGDLS and YYNGEE. In its sample, this clonotype was seen many times. The CDR3 regions of TCR beta were amplified from RNA transcripts. RT-PCR in the first round (using the HTBI primer set) targeted the TCR CDR3. TCRdb fed the multiplex PCR reads into MiXCR, producing one record per CDR3 protein. The sample contains 640,000 or so distinct CDR3 sequences, 12% to 15% of which appear only once.

This chain uses TRBV9 with TRBJ2-3; TRBD1 or TRBD2 may be the D gene (7 bases each). This TCR was recovered from a woman aged 18-29 years with Graves' ophthalmopathy. The sample was blood. CDR3 in DNA: TGTGCCAGCAGCGAAGAAGCGGGACAGACAGTCACAGATACGCAGTATTTT. Amino acids: CASSEEAGQTVTDTQYF.